This TCR beta chain was sequenced during a study of T-cell reconstitution after alpha-beta-depleted transplantation in children. Unique molecular identifiers featured in how the TCRbeta library was prepared. TCRdb passed the PCR reads through MiXCR, listing each CDR3 protein once. Among 150,000 to 250,000 distinct CDR3 sequences listed, around 5.9% were seen once. This CDR3 region has 13 residues. V was cut by 3 bases and J by 10 bases, with 16 bases left in between. Germline V gives CDR1 SQVTM, CDR2 ANQGSEA. At least ten counts were recorded for this clonotype. Its antigen is as yet unknown. Whole-study results and caveats: It was newly produced T cells that mostly accounted for T-cell counts and diversity one year after transplant. Approximately two months post-transplant, alpha-beta T cells reportedly originated from several hundred expanded graft clones. Recipient T cells and thymic progenitors that survived gave rise to the high TCRbeta diversity observed at day 60 in some patients.

Here the sequenced sample was PBMCs, taken before TCRalphabeta/CD19-depleted stem cell transplant. The J gene is TRBJ2-1, the V gene TRBV29-1; D assignment may be TRBD1 or TRBD2 (5 bases each). The clonotype comes from a girl less than two years old with combined immunodeficiency, due to receive a stem cell transplant. The CDR3: CSVDQGARWEQFF. The CDR3 DNA sequence: TGCAGCGTTGACCAGGGAGCCCGGTGGGAGCAGTTCTTC.